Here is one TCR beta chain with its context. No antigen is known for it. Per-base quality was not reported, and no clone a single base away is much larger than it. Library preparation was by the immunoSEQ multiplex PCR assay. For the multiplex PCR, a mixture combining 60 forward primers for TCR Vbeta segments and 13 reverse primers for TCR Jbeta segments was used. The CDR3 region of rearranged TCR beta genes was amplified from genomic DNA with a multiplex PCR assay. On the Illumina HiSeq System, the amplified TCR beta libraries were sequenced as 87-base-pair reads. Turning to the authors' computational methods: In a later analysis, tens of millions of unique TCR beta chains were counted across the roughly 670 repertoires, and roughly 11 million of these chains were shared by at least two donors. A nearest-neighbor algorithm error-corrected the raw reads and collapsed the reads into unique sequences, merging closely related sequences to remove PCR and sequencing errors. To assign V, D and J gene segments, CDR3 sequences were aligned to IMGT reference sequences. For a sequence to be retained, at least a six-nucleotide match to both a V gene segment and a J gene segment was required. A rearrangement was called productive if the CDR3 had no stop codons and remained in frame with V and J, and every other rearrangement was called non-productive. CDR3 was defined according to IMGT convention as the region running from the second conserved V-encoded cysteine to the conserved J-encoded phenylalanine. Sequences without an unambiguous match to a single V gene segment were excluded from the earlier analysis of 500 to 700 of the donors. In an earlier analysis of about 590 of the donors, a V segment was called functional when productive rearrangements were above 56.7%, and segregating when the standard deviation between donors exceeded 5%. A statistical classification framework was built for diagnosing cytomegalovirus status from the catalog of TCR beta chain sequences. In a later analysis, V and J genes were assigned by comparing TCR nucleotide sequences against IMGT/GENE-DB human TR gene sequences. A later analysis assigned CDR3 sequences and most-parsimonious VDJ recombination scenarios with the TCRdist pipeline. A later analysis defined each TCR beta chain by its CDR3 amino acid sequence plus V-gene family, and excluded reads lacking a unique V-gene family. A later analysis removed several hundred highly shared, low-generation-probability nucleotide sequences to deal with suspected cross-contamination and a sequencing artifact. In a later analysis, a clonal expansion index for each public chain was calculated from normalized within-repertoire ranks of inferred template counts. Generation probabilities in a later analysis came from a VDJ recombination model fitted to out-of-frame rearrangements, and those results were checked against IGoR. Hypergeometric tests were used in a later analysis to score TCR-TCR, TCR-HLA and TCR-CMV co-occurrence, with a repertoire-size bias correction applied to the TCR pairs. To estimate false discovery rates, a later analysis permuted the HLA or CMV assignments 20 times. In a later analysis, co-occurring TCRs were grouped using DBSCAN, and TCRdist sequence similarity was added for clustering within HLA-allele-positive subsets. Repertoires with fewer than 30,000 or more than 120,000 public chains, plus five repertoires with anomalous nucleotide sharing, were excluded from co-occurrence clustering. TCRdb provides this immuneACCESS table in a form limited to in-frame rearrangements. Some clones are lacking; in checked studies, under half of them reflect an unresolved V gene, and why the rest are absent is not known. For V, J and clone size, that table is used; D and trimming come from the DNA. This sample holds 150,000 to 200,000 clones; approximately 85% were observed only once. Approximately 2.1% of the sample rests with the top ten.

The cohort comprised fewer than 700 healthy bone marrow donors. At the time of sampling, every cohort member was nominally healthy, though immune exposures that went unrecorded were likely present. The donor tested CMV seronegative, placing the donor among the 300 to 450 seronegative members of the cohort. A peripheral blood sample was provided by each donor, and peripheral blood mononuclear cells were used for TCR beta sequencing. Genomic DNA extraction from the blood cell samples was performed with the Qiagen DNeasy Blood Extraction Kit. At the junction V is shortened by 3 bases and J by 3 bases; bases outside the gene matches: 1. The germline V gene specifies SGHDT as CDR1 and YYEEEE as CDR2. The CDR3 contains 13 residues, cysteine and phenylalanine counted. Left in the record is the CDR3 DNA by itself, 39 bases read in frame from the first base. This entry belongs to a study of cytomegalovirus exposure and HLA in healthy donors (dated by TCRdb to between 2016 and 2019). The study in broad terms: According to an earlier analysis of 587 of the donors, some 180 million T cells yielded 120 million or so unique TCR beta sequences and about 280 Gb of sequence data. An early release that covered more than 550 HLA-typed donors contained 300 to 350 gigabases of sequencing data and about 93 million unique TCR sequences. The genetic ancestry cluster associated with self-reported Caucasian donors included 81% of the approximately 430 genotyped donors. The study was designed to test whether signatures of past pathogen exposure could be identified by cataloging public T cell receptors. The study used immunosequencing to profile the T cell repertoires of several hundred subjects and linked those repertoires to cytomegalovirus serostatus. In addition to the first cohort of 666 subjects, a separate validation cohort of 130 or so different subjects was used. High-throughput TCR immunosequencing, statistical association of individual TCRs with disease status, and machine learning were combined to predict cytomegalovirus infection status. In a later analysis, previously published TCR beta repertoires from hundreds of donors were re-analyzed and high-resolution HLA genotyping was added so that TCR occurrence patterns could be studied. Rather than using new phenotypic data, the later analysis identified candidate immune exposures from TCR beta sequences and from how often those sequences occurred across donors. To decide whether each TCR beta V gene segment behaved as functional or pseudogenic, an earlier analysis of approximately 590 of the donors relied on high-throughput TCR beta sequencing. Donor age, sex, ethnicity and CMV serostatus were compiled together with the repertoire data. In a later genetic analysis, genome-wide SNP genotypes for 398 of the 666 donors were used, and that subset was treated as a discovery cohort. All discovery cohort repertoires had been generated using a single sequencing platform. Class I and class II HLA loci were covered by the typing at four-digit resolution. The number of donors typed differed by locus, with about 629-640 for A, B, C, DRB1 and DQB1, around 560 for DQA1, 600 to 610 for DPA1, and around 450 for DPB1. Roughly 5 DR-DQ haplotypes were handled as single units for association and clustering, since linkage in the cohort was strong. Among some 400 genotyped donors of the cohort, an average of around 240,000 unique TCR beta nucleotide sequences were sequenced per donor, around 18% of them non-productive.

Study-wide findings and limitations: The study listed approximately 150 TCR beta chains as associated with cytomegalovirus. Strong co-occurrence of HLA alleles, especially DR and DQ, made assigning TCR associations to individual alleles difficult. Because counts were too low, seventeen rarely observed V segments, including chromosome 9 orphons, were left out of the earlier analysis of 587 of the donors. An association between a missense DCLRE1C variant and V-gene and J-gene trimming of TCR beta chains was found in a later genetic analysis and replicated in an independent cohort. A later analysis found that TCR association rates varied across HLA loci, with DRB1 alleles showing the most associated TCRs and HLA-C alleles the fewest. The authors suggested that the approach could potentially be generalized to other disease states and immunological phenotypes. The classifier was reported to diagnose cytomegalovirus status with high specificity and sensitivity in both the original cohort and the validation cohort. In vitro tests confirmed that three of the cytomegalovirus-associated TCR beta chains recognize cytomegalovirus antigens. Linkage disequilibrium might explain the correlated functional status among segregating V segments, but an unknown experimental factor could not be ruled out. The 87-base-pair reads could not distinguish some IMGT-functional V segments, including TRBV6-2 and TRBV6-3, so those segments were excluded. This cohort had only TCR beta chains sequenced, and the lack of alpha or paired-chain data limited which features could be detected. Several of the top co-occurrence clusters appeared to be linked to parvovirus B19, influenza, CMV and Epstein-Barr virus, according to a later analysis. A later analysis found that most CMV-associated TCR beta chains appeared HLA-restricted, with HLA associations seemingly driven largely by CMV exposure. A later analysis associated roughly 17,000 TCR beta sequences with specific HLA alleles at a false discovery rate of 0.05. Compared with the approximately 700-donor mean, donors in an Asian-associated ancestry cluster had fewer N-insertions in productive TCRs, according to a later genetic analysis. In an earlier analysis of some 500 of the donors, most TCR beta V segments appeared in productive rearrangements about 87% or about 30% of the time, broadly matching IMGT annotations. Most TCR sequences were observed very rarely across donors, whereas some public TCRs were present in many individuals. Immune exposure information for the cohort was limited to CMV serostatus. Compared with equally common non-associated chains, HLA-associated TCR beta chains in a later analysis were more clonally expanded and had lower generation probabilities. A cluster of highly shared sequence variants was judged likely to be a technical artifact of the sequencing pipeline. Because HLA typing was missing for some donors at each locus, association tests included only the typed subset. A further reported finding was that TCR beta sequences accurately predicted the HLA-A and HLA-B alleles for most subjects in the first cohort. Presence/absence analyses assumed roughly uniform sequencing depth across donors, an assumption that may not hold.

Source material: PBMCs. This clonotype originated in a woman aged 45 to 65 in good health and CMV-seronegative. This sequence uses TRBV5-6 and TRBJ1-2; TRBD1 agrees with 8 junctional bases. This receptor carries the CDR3 CASSSTGDYGYTF. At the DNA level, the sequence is TGTGCCAGCAGCTCGACAGGGGACTATGGCTACACCTTC.